This TCR beta chain derives from a study of blood T cell repertoires in COVID-19. In the study's own analysis: Amplification of reference gene primers was used by the study to estimate nucleated cell counts. Method: immunoSEQ multiplex PCR; TCRdb's copy keeps in-frame clones and lacks some. That table furnishes V, J and clone size, whereas the DNA furnished D and trimming. Here the sample spans about 240,000 clones, 70% to 85% being singletons. Germline lookup yields CDR1 LGHDT and CDR2 YNNKEL (reference sequence). The V gene end was trimmed by 4 bases and the J gene end by 5 bases; junction bases not matched to a gene: 0. The CDR3 is made up of 12 amino acids.

The origin of this receptor is a woman at least 80 years old with acute or convalescent COVID-19. Sequencing input: peripheral blood. The chain recombines TRBV3-1 (or the pseudogene TRBV3-2) with TRBJ1-1; TRBD1 agrees at 8 bases. CDR3 sequence (DNA): TGTGCCAGCAGCCGGACAGGGACTGAAGCTTTCTTT. This sequence encodes CASSRTGTEAFF.